This section outlines one T cell receptor beta chain sequence together with its context. This entry is derived from a study of T-cell memory formation after mild COVID-19. The ends were cut back, 3 bases at V and 2 bases at J, with 10 bases in the middle. The V gene's germline CDR1 is MNHEY and CDR2 SVGAGI. This CDR3 comprises 15 residues. Amplification by 5'RACE using constant-segment primers produced TCR alpha and TCR beta cDNA libraries that carried sample barcodes and UMIs. TCRdb called the 5' RACE reads again in MiXCR, with one record for every CDR3 protein. This sample yields around 530,000 distinct CDR3 sequences, of which less than 25% are seen a single time; under 8.5% belongs to the top ten.

This receptor was taken from an adult woman who had mild COVID-19 (a few samples of this study predate the infection). Cell type and time point are not known. Material: PBMCs or a T cell subset sorted from them (not recorded which). The V and J genes are TRBV6-5 and TRBJ1-4; no firm D call. CDR3 sequence: CASSYDGRTNEKLFF. CDR3 in DNA: TGTGCCAGCAGTTATGATGGCAGGACTAATGAAAAACTGTTTTTT.